These T cell receptor beta chains were read from a single sample in a study of shared clonotypes between healthy human individuals. Assay used: immunoSEQ multiplex PCR; TCRdb lists only in-frame clones, some missing. The data hold roughly 86,000 clones, with 60% to 70% observed a single time. The sequenced sample was memory CD8+ T cells sorted from blood. These receptors were collected from a man in his thirties or forties in good health. Each CDR3 is given without its conserved first and last residue. Fields, in order: J gene, V gene, CDR3 protein.

TRBJ2-7,TRBV2,ASRVLPVYEQY
TRBJ2-5,TRBV5-6,ASSIYRGGTQETQY
TRBJ2-1,TRBV18,ASSLYRAGGPGNEQF
TRBJ2-5,TRBV29-1,SDQTGGAGTQY
TRBJ2-3,TRBV2,ASSSDTQY
TRBJ2-7,TRBV7-2,ASNPWPSATRTYEQY
TRBJ2-1,TRBV2,ASSEALPGHNEQF
TRBJ1-1,TRBV27,ASTGTGNTEAF
TRBJ2-1,TRBV9,ASSDVAGGPGNEQF
TRBJ1-2,TRBV28,ASIAGQGFYGYT
TRBJ1-1,TRBV27,ASSWQGRDTEAF
TRBJ2-3,TRBV7-9,ASSQLATPSTDTQY
TRBJ2-5,TRBV28,ASSPGQGRFFQETQY
TRBJ2-7,TRBV10-3,AISEGAPYEQY
TRBJ2-3,TRBV25-1,ASSELGGQGWPDTQY
TRBJ2-2,TRBV6-4,ASSPQDGEYTGELF
TRBJ1-5,TRBV11-2,ASSVWRQGGNQPQH
TRBJ2-1,TRBV28,ASSLVGTYNEQF
TRBJ2-4,TRBV27,ASTDRDRGNIQY
TRBJ1-1,TRBV11-3,ASSYENTEAF
TRBJ1-2,TRBV4-1,ASSQEWGGNYGYT
TRBJ2-5,TRBV6-5,ASTLRETQY
TRBJ2-7,TRBV9,ASSVDGRGEQY
TRBJ2-3,TRBV15,ATNSFGSTDTQY
TRBJ2-1,TRBV7-8,ASSSNNEQF
TRBJ2-5,TRBV7-2,ASSLRQAREETQY
TRBJ1-2,TRBV28,ASSLGTGYGYT
TRBJ1-3,TRBV28,ASSPDRGSGNTIY
TRBJ1-1,TRBV29-1,SVWTGNTEAF
TRBJ2-7,TRBV21-1,ASSTRDRGHEQY
TRBJ2-7,TRBV7-6,ASSLGSRGSSYEQY
TRBJ2-3,TRBV11-2,ASSQWTRRTDTQY
TRBJ1-1,TRBV2,ASSGNIFIGNTEAF
TRBJ2-7,TRBV10-3,AISAVPRSYEQY
TRBJ2-1,TRBV18,ASSPPGGSLGINEQF
TRBJ1-5,TRBV7-8,ASRRGQGGQPQH
TRBJ2-2,TRBV28,ASSPGPGELF
TRBJ1-1,TRBV7-6,ASSLAVLAEAF
TRBJ2-7,TRBV15,ATSRITGSEGMSYEQY
TRBJ2-1,TRBV10-2,ASSVGLAGYNEQF
TRBJ2-7,TRBV7-8,ASIGTSGTYEQY
TRBJ2-1,TRBV27,ASSFWTGGGNEQF
TRBJ2-3,TRBV11-2,ASSLSGTEGDTQY
TRBJ1-2,TRBV18,ASADGANYGYT
TRBJ2-1,TRBV7-9,ASSDRLAGVNEQF
TRBJ2-3,TRBV5-4,ASSSYRSSTDTQY
TRBJ2-7,TRBV2,ASRGLVRSYEQY
TRBJ1-4,TRBV6-1,ASSDTGGWILF
TRBJ2-2,TRBV5-1,ASSSGGSQGINTGELF
TRBJ2-1,TRBV19,ASTTNPGTGNNEQF
TRBJ2-6,TRBV19,ASSPDGSGANVLT
TRBJ2-7,TRBV6-5,ASSYNSMAYEQY
TRBJ2-7,TRBV6-1,ASSEQHRGSSEQY
TRBJ2-1,TRBV7-2,ASSFSRADLSSYNEQF
TRBJ2-7,TRBV4-3,ASSERTGSNYEQY
TRBJ2-3,TRBV7-2,ASSLSPSTDTQY